This section outlines one T cell receptor (beta chain) sequence together with its context. TCRdb's table, derived via immunoSEQ multiplex PCR, lists solely in-frame clones and lacks some. The sample includes 2.3 million or so clones, 80% to 95% seen only once; the top ten take about 0.41%. The sample originates from a study of shared clonotypes between healthy human individuals. Each sample came from a Caucasian adult donor living in Nashville, Tennessee. J was trimmed by 5 bases and V by 5 bases; bases with no gene match: 9. CDR3 length: 14 residues. From germline, CDR1 is SGHRS and CDR2 YFSETQ. The TCR sequence derives from a man aged 18 to 29 in good health. Some clones in this sample may be carry-over from other donors' samples. Sequencing was carried out using naive CD4+ T cells from PBMCs. The subset here: CD45RA+ positively selected. J is TRBJ2-7 and V is TRBV5-1, with 8 bases identical to TRBD2. CDR3 DNA sequence: TGCGCCAGCAGGGGAATAGCGGGATCCCACGAGCAGTACTTC. Encoded protein: CASRGIAGSHEQYF.